The next 27 T cell receptor beta chains were all read from a single sample in a study of blood T cell repertoires in COVID-19. Method: immunoSEQ multiplex PCR; TCRdb's copy keeps in-frame clones and lacks some. The sample comprises approximately 140,000 clones, about nine tenths of which are singletons, and over 9.5% rests with the top ten. The sequencing input was peripheral blood. These receptors came from a man aged 50 to 60 with active or convalescent COVID-19.

This clone was seen repeatedly, ten times or more. V usage is TRBV5-5 and J usage is TRBJ1-4, with 8 positions matching TRBD1. The ends lost 4 bases at V and 8 bases at J; junction bases unmatched: 7. Germline assignment: CDR1 SGHKS and CDR2 YYEKEE (reference sequence). The CDR3 has 14 residues. In DNA form, the CDR3 reads TGTGCCAGCAGCCCGGGACAGGTGGGCGAAAAACTGTTTTTT. This codes for CASSPGQVGEKLFF.

V is TRBV18 and J is TRBJ2-5, with 12 bases that match TRBD2. The CDR3 is 17 residues long. With 6 bases clipped from V and 1 base from J, the junction kept 9 bases outside the gene matches. Germline assignment: CDR1 KGHSH and CDR2 LQKENI. The CDR3 protein is CASSPRLAGVTQETQYF. The CDR3 DNA reads TGTGCCAGCTCGCCCAGACTAGCGGGAGTCACCCAAGAGACCCAGTACTTC.

This sequence joins TRBV21-1 and TRBJ1-6; TRBD1 is the table's D call and was not checked against the DNA. TRBV21-1 is a recognized pseudogene. The CDR3 covers 16 residues. CDR3 nucleotide sequence: TGTGCCAGCAGCAGCGGACAGGGGGCGGATAATTCACCCCTCCACTTT. Translated, it gives CASSSGQGADNSPLHF.

The rearrangement joins TRBV18 to TRBJ1-5; tentatively, D is TRBD1 (5 bases). In germline, CDR1 is KGHSH, CDR2 LQKENI. CDR3 length equals 15 residues. V dropped 3 bases and J dropped 9 bases, with 18 bases sitting between them. The CDR3 bases are TGTGCCAGCTCACCGCGGGACGACCTTACGGGGCCCCAGCATTTT. This translates into CASSPRDDLTGPQHF.

The chain uses TRBV20-1 and TRBJ2-6; D unclear. The germline V gene encodes CDR1 DFQATT and CDR2 SNEGSKA (reference sequence). The CDR3 runs 13 residues. Trimming removed 3 bases at V and 4 bases at J, with 7 bases between. CDR3 sequence: CSASVSGANVLTF. The CDR3 bases are TGCAGTGCTAGTGTATCGGGGGCCAACGTCCTGACTTTC.

The genes are TRBV28 and TRBJ1-2; no clear D gene. V was trimmed by 2 bases and J by 8 bases, leaving 15 bases between them. The CDR3 length is 14 residues. Germline CDR1 MDHEN, CDR2 SYDVKM. The DNA of the CDR3 is TGTGCCAGCAGTTTACCCGATTCCCCGCGGGGCTACACCTTC. Translated, it gives CASSLPDSPRGYTF.

The rearrangement uses TRBV24-1 and TRBJ2-3, with 12 bases that match TRBD2. The CDR3 is made up of 17 amino acids. Trimming took 3 bases from V and 4 from J; bases not matched to a gene: 7. CDR1 and CDR2 (germline): KGHDR, SFDVKD. CDR3 nucleotides: TGTGCCACCAGTGATCCGACTAGCGGGAGTCAGGCAGATACGCAGTATTTT. Translated: CATSDPTSGSQADTQYF.

The V gene is TRBV28, the J gene TRBJ2-6, with 9 bases that match TRBD1. This CDR3 is 16 amino acids long. V trimming: 7 bases; J trimming: 2 bases; junction bases outside the gene matches: 6. Looked up from germline, CDR1 is MDHEN and CDR2 is SYDVKM. The CDR3 nucleotides read TGTGCCAGCACCCCGACAGGGGGGACTGGGGCCAACGTCCTGACTTTC. Residues: CASTPTGGTGANVLTF.

V usage is TRBV10-1 and J usage is TRBJ1-1, with 7 nucleotides matching TRBD1. CDR3 length: 15 amino acids. The germline V gene encodes CDR1 WNHNN and CDR2 SYGVQD (reference sequence). V trimming: 2 bases; J trimming: 1 base; junction bases outside the gene matches: 4. The CDR3: CASSETGTANTEAFF. CDR3 bases: TGCGCCAGCAGTGAGACCGGGACAGCGAACACTGAAGCTTTCTTT.

The chain couples TRBV28 to TRBJ2-1; no firm D call. Germline assignment: CDR1 MDHEN and CDR2 SYDVKM. The V and J ends lost 4 bases and 8 bases respectively, with 12 bases between them. The CDR3 is 13 residues long. The CDR3 region is CASSSAGYDEQFF. The CDR3 coding sequence is TGTGCCAGCAGTTCTGCCGGTTACGATGAGCAGTTCTTC.

The chain carries TRBV5-4 and TRBJ2-5, with TRBD2 matching over 8 bases. The CDR3 runs 15 residues. The germline V gene has CDR1 SGHNT and CDR2 YYREEE (reference sequence). V shed 2 bases and J 1 base; nucleotides not matched to a gene: 4. In DNA, the CDR3 is TGTGCCAGCAGCTTCGCCGGGAGGGCCCAAGAGACCCAGTACTTC. It is translated as CASSFAGRAQETQYF. The full variable domain, in which reference TRBV5-4 and TRBJ2-5 provide the parts outside the CDR3, is ETGVTQSPTHLIKTRGQQVTLRCSSQSGHNTVSWYQQALGQGPQFIFQYYREEENGRGNFPPRFSGLQFPNYSSELNVNALELDDSALYLCASSFAGRAQETQYFGPGTRLLVL.

This chain uses TRBV9 with TRBJ2-3, with 12 bases lining up with TRBD1. V lost 4 bases, J lost 4 bases, and 10 bases stayed unmatched. In germline, CDR1 is SGDLS, CDR2 YYNGEE. The CDR3 runs 17 residues. The CDR3, as DNA: TGTGCCAGCAGCTTTGGGGAGGGACAGGGGGCATCAGATACGCAGTATTTT. Translating gives CASSFGEGQGASDTQYF.

As for this clone: The same CDR3 arises from other DNA sequences in this sample as well. The chain recombines TRBV18 with TRBJ1-5; no definite D call. The CDR3 covers 13 residues. The germline gives CDR1 KGHSH, CDR2 LQKENI. V lost 2 bases and J lost 4, with 6 bases in between. The CDR3 loop reads CASSPSQNQPQHF. In nucleotides, the CDR3 is TGTGCCAGCTCACCATCACAAAATCAGCCCCAGCATTTT.

The V and J genes are TRBV7-8 and TRBJ2-5; TRBD2 matches at 8 bases. The V and J ends lost 0 bases and 4 bases, in that order; junction bases with no gene match: 10. Germline V gives CDR1 SGHVS, CDR2 FQNEAQ. CDR3 length: 17 residues. The CDR3 DNA reads as TGTGCCAGCAGCTTAGCGAGGTTAGCGGGGAGAACAGAGACCCAGTACTTC. Translation gives CASSLARLAGRTETQYF.

V is TRBV19 and J is TRBJ1-1; the D gene is possibly TRBD1 (6 bases). The V and J ends lost 7 bases and 6 bases respectively, with 21 bases between them. CDR3 size: 15 residues. From germline, CDR1 is LNHDA and CDR2 SQIVND (reference sequence). The CDR3 here is CASIPRTGSGSEAFF. DNA for the CDR3: TGTGCCAGTATCCCCCGTACAGGGTCGGGCTCTGAAGCTTTCTTT.

This chain links TRBV5-1 with TRBJ2-7, with 7 bases lining up with TRBD2. The CDR3 has 14 amino acids. J gave up 2 bases and V 3 bases, and 5 bases lay outside the gene matches. Per the germline V gene, CDR1 is SGHRS and CDR2 is YFSETQ. The DNA for the CDR3 is TGCGCCAGCAGCTCGACTAGCCCGACCTACGAGCAGTACTTC. Protein: CASSSTSPTYEQYF.

The chain links TRBV19 to TRBJ2-2; D is possibly TRBD1 (6 bases). Germline CDR1 and CDR2: LNHDA and SQIVND (reference sequence). The V gene lost 7 bases and the J gene lost 1 base, with 10 bases spanning the gap. There are 14 residues in the CDR3. The DNA for the CDR3 is TGTGCCAGTACGGAACAGGGGAACACCGGGGAGCTGTTTTTT. This codes for CASTEQGNTGELFF. The complete variable domain, with remaining parts taken from reference TRBV19 and TRBJ2-2, reads DGGITQSPKYLFRKEGQNVTLSCEQNLNHDAMYWYRQDPGQGLRLIYYSQIVNDFQKGDIAEGYSVSREKKESFPLTVTSAQKNPTAFYLCASTEQGNTGELFFGEGSRLTVL.

V gene TRBV27 combines with J gene TRBJ2-5; 16 nucleotides line up with TRBD2. Germline V gives CDR1 MNHEY, CDR2 SMNVEV (reference sequence). V dropped 5 bases and J dropped 5; count of bases not matched to a gene: 11. The CDR3 is made up of 18 amino acids. The CDR3 DNA is TGTGCCAGCAGTACTATTGGGACTAGCGGGAGGGATGATGAGACCCAGTACTTC. Translating gives CASSTIGTSGRDDETQYF.

The chain employs TRBV7-9 and TRBJ1-4, with TRBD1 matching over 8 bases. This CDR3 has 18 amino acids. The trim removed 2 bases at V and 0 bases at J, leaving 8 bases unmatched. Germline CDR1 is SEHNR and CDR2 is FQNEAQ (reference sequence). The CDR3, as DNA: TGTGCCAGCAGCTTACCGCCGGGACAGGTTGCAACTAATGAAAAACTGTTTTTT. Its protein is CASSLPPGQVATNEKLFF.

The rearrangement joins TRBV5-6 to TRBJ2-6; a possible D gene is TRBD1 (6 bases). Per germline, CDR1 SGHDT and CDR2 YYEEEE. Trimming cost V 0 bases and J 1 base, with 14 bases left between them. The CDR3 is made up of 18 amino acids. CDR3 DNA: TGTGCCAGCAGCTTGGTCCCGGGTAGGGGGTCTGGGGCCAACGTCCTGACTTTC. It translates to CASSLVPGRGSGANVLTF.

The chain couples TRBV9 to TRBJ2-1; TRBD2 matches 7 bases. With V trimmed by 3 bases and J by 0 bases, 12 bases remained unmatched. CDR1 and CDR2 (germline): SGDLS, YYNGEE. The CDR3 spans 18 residues. CDR3 sequence: CASSANSGRLASYNEQFF. The CDR3 DNA sequence: TGTGCCAGCAGCGCAAACTCGGGTCGACTAGCCTCCTACAATGAGCAGTTCTTC.

The chain couples TRBV24-1 to TRBJ1-4; D is possibly TRBD1 (5 bases). Germline CDR1 is KGHDR and CDR2 is SFDVKD. This CDR3 spans 16 amino acids. The V gene lost 3 bases and the J gene lost 5 bases, with 15 bases spanning the gap. CDR3 sequence (DNA): TGTGCCACCAGTGATGGCCGAAGGGGAGGGAATGAAAAACTGTTTTTT. Amino acid sequence: CATSDGRRGGNEKLFF.

The J gene is TRBJ1-6, the V gene TRBV20-1, with D possibly TRBD1 on 6 matching bases. The V end lost 3 bases, the J end lost 6 bases, and 12 bases lay between the germline ends. Germline V gives CDR1 DFQATT, CDR2 SNEGSKA (reference sequence). This CDR3 spans 14 amino acids. CDR3 protein: CSASYRVLNSPLHF. In DNA, the CDR3 is TGCAGTGCTAGTTACAGGGTTCTTAATTCACCCCTCCACTTT.

V usage is TRBV3-1 (or the pseudogene TRBV3-2) and J usage is TRBJ2-7; D remains unclear. The CDR3 runs 13 residues. The germline gives CDR1 LGHDT, CDR2 YNNKEL (reference sequence). The V and J ends lost 0 bases and 4 bases respectively, with 7 bases between them. The CDR3 DNA follows: TGTGCCAGCAGCCAAGATGCGGATTACGAGCAGTACTTC. It translates to CASSQDADYEQYF.

To note about this clone: Relative to the germline gene, one junction end is altered; a read error may explain this. The chain links TRBV27 to TRBJ2-7; 9 bases are shared with TRBD1. CDR1 MNHEY and CDR2 SMNVEV come from the germline V gene (reference sequence). This CDR3 has 17 amino acids. CDR3 residues: CASSSLPPGQGSSEQYF. The CDR3 DNA sequence: TGTGCCAGCAGTAGCCTCCCCCCGGGACAGGGTTCCTCCGAGCAGTACTTC.

The rearrangement uses TRBV5-6 and TRBJ2-1; no firm D call. V was cut by 0 bases and J by 6 bases, with 7 bases left in between. Germline V gives CDR1 SGHDT, CDR2 YYEEEE. The CDR3 length is 13 residues. In DNA, the CDR3 is TGTGCCAGCAGCTTGGGCGCGTTCAATGAGCAGTTCTTC. The encoded protein is CASSLGAFNEQFF.

The chain recombines TRBV29-1 with TRBJ1-2; no reliable D call. With 4 bases removed from V and 7 bases from J, the gap between germline ends came to 19 bases. The CDR3 runs 14 residues. Germline V lookup: CDR1 SQVTM, CDR2 ANQGSEA. CDR3 region: CSVGKQTPAGGYTF. The CDR3 coding sequence is TGCAGCGTTGGAAAACAGACCCCCGCGGGTGGCTACACCTTC.